This T cell receptor beta chain appears in the sequencing data of a study of CD8 T cells in Susac syndrome. Only one count was recorded for this clonotype. The RNA, roughly 0.45 to 1 ug, was put through reverse transcription using random hexamers. TCRdb reanalysed the immunoSEQ multiplex PCR reads using MiXCR and keeps one entry per CDR3 protein. This sample has 130,000 to 150,000 distinct CDR3 sequences, with about 94% found just once. The V gene's germline CDR1 is DFQATT and CDR2 SNEGSKA (reference sequence). The V segment lost 6 bases and the J segment 8 bases; nucleotides outside the gene matches: 11. The CDR3 sequence is 14 residues long.

The clonotype comes from a human donor with Susac syndrome. V usage is TRBV20-1 and J usage is TRBJ2-1; 9 bases are a match to TRBD2. Material: CD4+ T cells from PBMCs. The CDR3 nucleotides read TGCAGTGCGGAGGACTCTAGCGGGACGGATGAGCAGTTCTTC. Translation: CSAEDSSGTDEQFF.